This T cell receptor (beta chain) was captured by sequencing in a study of PD-L1 blockade in urothelial cancer. Sequencing was performed with immunoSEQ multiplex PCR; in TCRdb, only in-frame clones are kept and a portion is missing. The repertoire has around 130,000 clones, around 85% of them found once; the top ten carry roughly 3.5%. The time point: pretreatment peripheral blood. Germline lookup yields CDR1 SGDLS and CDR2 YYNGEE. Deletions cut 0 bases from V and 4 bases from J, with 21 bases between. There are 18 residues in the CDR3. The gene calls are TRBV9 and TRBJ2-3; the D gene is possibly TRBD2 (5 bases). This specimen was PBMCs, taken around atezolizumab (anti-PD-L1) treatment. The TCR was taken from a man aged 45-65 years with urothelial cancer. CDR3 loop: CASSVGGSGSTTSDTQYF. CDR3 in DNA: TGTGCCAGCAGCGTAGGAGGGTCTGGGTCAACGACCTCAGATACGCAGTATTTT.